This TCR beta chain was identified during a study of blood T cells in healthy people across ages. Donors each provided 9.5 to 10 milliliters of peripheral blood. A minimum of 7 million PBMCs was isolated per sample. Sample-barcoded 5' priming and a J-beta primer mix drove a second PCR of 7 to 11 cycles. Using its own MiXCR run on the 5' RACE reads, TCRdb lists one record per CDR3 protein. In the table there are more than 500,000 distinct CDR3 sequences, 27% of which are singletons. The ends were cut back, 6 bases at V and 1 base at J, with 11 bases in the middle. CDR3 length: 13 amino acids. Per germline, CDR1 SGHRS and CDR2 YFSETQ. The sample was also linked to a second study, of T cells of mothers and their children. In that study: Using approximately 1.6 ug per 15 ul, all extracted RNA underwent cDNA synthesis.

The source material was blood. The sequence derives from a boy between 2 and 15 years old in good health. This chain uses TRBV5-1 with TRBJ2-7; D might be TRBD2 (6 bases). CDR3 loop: CASTLGTSYEQYF. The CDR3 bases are TGCGCCAGCACCCTGGGGACTTCCTACGAGCAGTACTTC.